This T cell receptor beta chain was captured by sequencing in a study of Ad26.COV2.S vaccination and SARS-CoV-2 variants (dated by TCRdb to the early 2020s). As for the study more broadly: TCRbeta repertoire sequencing served as the tool for gauging how specific and how broad the SARS-CoV-2-reactive T cell receptors were following Ad26.COV2.S vaccination. The TCR-sequenced set comprised around 30 samples: approximately 20 Ad26.COV2.S vaccine recipients, 5 placebo recipients and 8 SARS-CoV-2 convalescent individuals. Study-wide conclusions, independent of this receptor: It was noted by the authors that total T cell responses may have been underestimated by the TCR breadth and depth analyses. Comparable non-spike TCR breadth was observed between vaccine and placebo recipients, consistent with only spike being contained in the vaccine. Spike-specific TCR breadth was higher in Ad26.COV2.S recipients than in placebo recipients (P = 0.0014). After vaccination, substantial breadth of spike-specific CD8+ and CD4+ T cell responses was reported.

Taken with the paper, the label for time point translates to: individuals recovered from natural SARS-CoV-2 infection. The immunoSEQ Assay was the method used to sequence TCRbeta CDR3 regions. After extraction, genomic DNA underwent amplification by bias-controlled multiplex PCR, followed by high-throughput sequencing. In the source study's methods: To quantify the absolute abundance of every unique TCRbeta CDR3 region, sequences were collapsed and filtered. T cell fraction was estimated by normalization of TCRbeta template counts to usable DNA, with usable DNA being measured through amplification of reference genes present in all nucleated cells. Repertoire TCRs were annotated as SARS-CoV-2-specific by exact matching of V gene, CDR3 amino acid sequence and J gene to a known reactive TCR set. The reference SARS-CoV-2 TCR set was obtained from MIRA and was filtered for enrichment in COVID-19-positive ImmuneCODE repertoires, whereby public or cross-reactive TCRs were removed. Drawing on the MIRA antigens, annotated TCRs were analysed further at the level of specific ORF or position within ORF. Breadth was defined as annotated unique rearrangements over total unique productive rearrangements; depth was the summed frequency of those rearrangements. Two-sided Wilcoxon rank-sum tests were applied when comparing TCR breadth between groups. In its TCRdb copy, this immuneACCESS table keeps in-frame sequences only and misses some clones. Where compared with another copy, unresolved V genes explain less than half of these, and the others have no known cause. That table furnishes V, J and clone size, whereas the DNA furnished D and trimming. This sample comprises about 350,000 clones, 92% of them detected only once. The ten largest clones add up to about 3.9% of the sample.

Remarks on this clone: This receptor's antigen is unknown. No base-level quality is on record; no much larger clone is a single base apart.

The germline V gene (reference sequence) gives CDR1 as DFQATT and CDR2 as SNEGSKA. There are 16 amino acids in the CDR3, from cysteine to phenylalanine inclusive. Only the CDR3 DNA is retained, 48 bases long and in frame from the first base. V loses 3 bases, J loses 0 bases, and the germline ends lie 12 bases apart. In this chain, TRBV20-1 is recombined with TRBJ1-6, with a tentative D gene TRBD1 over 5 matching bases. The specimen was peripheral blood, collected after recovery from COVID-19. This receptor was identified in a human donor who had recovered from COVID-19. In nucleotides, the sequence is TGCAGTGCTAGTCAGGGAACTAGCTCCTATAATTCACCCCTCCACTTT. Its protein product is CSASQGTSSYNSPLHF.